Listed below are T cell receptor beta chains from one sample, sequenced in a study of shared clonotypes between healthy human individuals. TCRdb keeps only in-frame clones here, not all; method: immunoSEQ multiplex PCR. The sample records about 2 million clones, over 85% being singletons. What was sequenced was naive CD4+ T cells sorted from blood. The receptors shown here come from a man younger than 35 in good health. The CDR3 runs from the conserved cysteine through the conserved F or W. The order of the fields is V gene, J gene, CDR3 length, clone size, D gene, CDR3 protein, CDR3 DNA. The D gene is left open where the match is weak. The size entry is marked missing in some rows and otherwise reads once, few, many or a size class.

TRBV19	TRBJ2-7	13	.	.	CASSLGGSYEQYF	TGTGCCAGTAGCCTGGGGGGCTCCTACGAGCAGTACTTC
TRBV18	TRBJ2-7	12	few	.	CASSPESYEQYF	TGTGCCAGCTCACCGGAGAGCTACGAGCAGTACTTC
TRBV6-5	TRBJ1-2	12	.	.	CASRNSNYGYTF	TGTGCCAGCAGAAACAGCAACTATGGCTACACCTTC
TRBV7-2	TRBJ2-3	16	.	TRBD2	CASRLRGTSGRDTQYF	TGTGCCAGCAGACTGCGCGGGACTAGCGGGAGGGACACGCAGTATTTT
TRBV28	TRBJ2-7	20	.	TRBD2	CASSLFWDTTLAGTRYEQYF	TGTGCCAGCAGTTTATTCTGGGACACAACACTAGCGGGGACTCGATACGAGCAGTACTTC
TRBV5-1	TRBJ2-7	14	.	.	CASSLGGPSYEQYF	TGCGCCAGCAGCTTGGGTGGGCCCTCCTACGAGCAGTACTTC
TRBV5-1	TRBJ2-3	16	.	TRBD2	CASSMTSGGAANTQYF	TGCGCCAGCAGCATGACTAGCGGGGGGGCTGCGAATACGCAGTATTTT
TRBV27	TRBJ2-7	14	.	.	CASSFHRTYYEQYF	TGTGCCAGCAGTTTTCACAGAACGTACTACGAGCAGTACTTC
TRBV4-3	TRBJ2-2	16	once	.	CASSQGRQANTGELFF	TGCGCCAGCAGCCAAGGACGGCAGGCGAACACCGGGGAGCTGTTTTTT
TRBV6-1	TRBJ2-5	13	.	TRBD2	CASSEGSGGTQYF	TGTGCCAGCAGTGAAGGTAGCGGGGGGACCCAGTACTTC
TRBV6-1	TRBJ1-1	13	once	.	CASMRGMNTEAFF	TGTGCCAGCATGCGGGGTATGAACACTGAAGCTTTCTTT
TRBV2	TRBJ2-4	14	once	.	CASRREQGGDIQYF	TGTGCCAGCAGGCGGGAGCAAGGGGGTGACATTCAGTACTTC
TRBV29-1	TRBJ2-7	13	.	.	CSVERQGGNEQYF	TGCAGCGTTGAAAGACAGGGAGGAAACGAGCAGTACTTC
TRBV2	TRBJ2-2	13	.	.	CASSASRTAELFF	TGTGCCAGCAGTGCAAGCCGAACCGCAGAGCTGTTTTTT
TRBV9	TRBJ2-7	17	.	TRBD1	CASSEGPGQLLSYEQYF	TGTGCCAGCAGCGAGGGGCCGGGACAGCTACTTTCCTACGAGCAGTACTTC
TRBV6-1	TRBJ1-5	14	.	.	CASLDRGSNQPQHF	TGTGCCAGCTTAGACAGAGGCTCCAATCAGCCCCAGCATTTT
TRBV7-6	TRBJ1-6	16	.	TRBD1	CASSPNRGRVDSPLHF	TGTGCCAGCAGCCCGAACAGGGGGCGCGTAGATTCACCCCTCCACTTT
TRBV28	TRBJ1-4	14	.	.	CASSLPGGNEKLFF	TGTGCCAGCAGTTTACCGGGGGGCAATGAAAAACTGTTTTTT
TRBV6-6	TRBJ1-2	14	.	.	CASSYVPLDSGYTF	TGTGCCAGCAGTTACGTTCCCCTGGACTCTGGCTACACCTTC
TRBV7-9	TRBJ2-7	14	.	.	CASSPRGGNSEQYF	TGTGCCAGCAGCCCTAGAGGGGGGAATAGCGAGCAGTACTTC
TRBV4-1	TRBJ1-5	15	once	.	CASSQWTLSNQPQHF	TGCGCCAGCAGCCAGTGGACACTGAGCAATCAGCCCCAGCATTTT
TRBV6-6	TRBJ1-3	16	once	.	CASRTGTFGSGNTIYF	TGTGCCAGCAGAACCGGGACTTTTGGCTCTGGAAACACCATATATTTT
TRBV27	TRBJ1-2	16	.	TRBD1	CASSPRTGVSVYGYTF	TGTGCCAGCAGTCCCAGGACAGGGGTTTCGGTCTATGGCTACACCTTC
TRBV6-6	TRBJ2-5	14	.	.	CASSYSSATETQYF	TGTGCCAGCAGTTACTCGTCAGCCACCGAGACCCAGTACTTC
TRBV30	TRBJ1-2	16	.	.	CAWSLGSGGIWEGYTF	TGTGCCTGGAGTCTGGGCTCAGGTGGCATTTGGGAAGGCTACACCTTC